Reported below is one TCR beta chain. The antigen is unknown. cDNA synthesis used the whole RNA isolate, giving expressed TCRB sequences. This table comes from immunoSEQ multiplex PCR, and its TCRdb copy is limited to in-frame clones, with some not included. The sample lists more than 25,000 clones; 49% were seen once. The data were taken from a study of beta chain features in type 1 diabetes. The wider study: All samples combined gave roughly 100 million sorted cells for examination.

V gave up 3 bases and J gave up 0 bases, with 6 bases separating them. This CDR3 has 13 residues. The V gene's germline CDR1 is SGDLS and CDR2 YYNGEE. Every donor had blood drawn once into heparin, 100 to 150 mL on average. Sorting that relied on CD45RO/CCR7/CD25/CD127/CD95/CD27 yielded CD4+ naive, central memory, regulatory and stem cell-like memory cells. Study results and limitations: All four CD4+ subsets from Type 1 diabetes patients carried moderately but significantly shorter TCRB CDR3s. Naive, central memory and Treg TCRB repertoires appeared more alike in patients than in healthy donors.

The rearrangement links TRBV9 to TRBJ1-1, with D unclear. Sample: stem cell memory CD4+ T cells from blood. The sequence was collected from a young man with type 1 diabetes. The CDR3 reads CASSAFLNTEAFF. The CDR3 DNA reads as TGTGCCAGCAGCGCTTTTTTGAACACTGAAGCTTTCTTT.